The next 23 T cell receptor beta chains were all read from a single sample in a study of CD8 T cells in Susac syndrome (dated by TCRdb to the late 2010s). Library preparation employed the immunoSEQ multiplex PCR assay. RNA was extracted with the RNeasy kit and about 0.5 to 1 ug was reverse transcribed using random hexamers. The public reads were quality trimmed at Q25 with fastp and then assembled into clones with MiXCR by TCRdb, keeping productive beta chains. Rows are combined by CDR3 protein, so each entry shows the most common genes and DNA. The sample profile shows 95,000 to 150,000 distinct CDR3 sequences; roughly 94% of them were found once. The biggest ten clones account for about 0.29% of the sample. What was sequenced was CD8+ T cells from PBMCs. The receptors stem from a human donor with Susac syndrome.

V usage is TRBV10-3 and J usage is TRBJ2-5; D gene ambiguous. The CDR3 spans 15 residues. With 7 bases removed from V and 5 bases from J, the gap between germline ends came to 20 bases. Germline loops: CDR1 ENHRY, CDR2 SYGVKD. The CDR3 spells CAIKDGPSGGETQYF. As DNA, the CDR3 is TGTGCCATCAAGGATGGGCCTTCCGGTGGGGAGACCCAGTACTTC.

J is TRBJ2-7 and V is TRBV20-1; D assignment may be TRBD1 or TRBD2 (5 bases each). Trimming removed 3 bases from V and 2 bases from J, with 17 bases in between. Germline CDR1 and CDR2: DFQATT and SNEGSKA (reference sequence). There are 15 residues in the CDR3. The CDR3 DNA follows: TGCAGTGCTAGGGCGGACCGGGACGCCCCCTACGAGCAGTACTTC. It yields the protein CSARADRDAPYEQYF.

The V gene is TRBV25-1, the J gene TRBJ1-5; 10 positions match TRBD1. The V gene's germline CDR1 is MGHDK and CDR2 SYGVNS. The CDR3 runs to 12 residues. Unmatched junction bases numbered 3, after V lost 7 bases and J lost 9 bases. The CDR3 sequence is CASMTGGGPQHF. CDR3 nucleotides: TGTGCCAGCATGACAGGGGGCGGGCCCCAGCATTTT. The full variable domain, in which reference TRBV25-1 and TRBJ1-5 provide the parts outside the CDR3, is EADIYQTPRYLVIGTGKKITLECSQTMGHDKMYWYQQDPGMELHLIHYSYGVNSTEKGDLSSESTVSRIRTEHFPLTLESARPSHTSQYLCASMTGGGPQHFGDGTRLSIL.

This chain uses TRBV7-9 with TRBJ2-1, with D maybe TRBD2 (5 bases). Germline V gives CDR1 SEHNR, CDR2 FQNEAQ (reference sequence). The germline V and J ends were trimmed by 11 bases and 2 bases, with 16 bases remaining between them. This CDR3 is built from 14 residues. The CDR3 region has the DNA TGTGCCCTCAGTACGGCGGGCCCCTACAATGAGCAGTTCTTC. Its translation: CALSTAGPYNEQFF.

This clonotype occurred once. The rearrangement joins TRBV14 to TRBJ2-7, with 7 nucleotides matching TRBD1. The CDR3 contains 14 residues. The ends lost 4 bases at V and 4 bases at J; junction bases unmatched: 7. Germline V CDR1 and CDR2: SGHDN, FVKESK. CDR3 protein: CASSPEQGWYEQYF. The CDR3 DNA is TGTGCCAGCAGCCCGGAACAGGGGTGGTACGAGCAGTACTTC.

This chain joins TRBV6-6 and TRBJ1-2; D possibly corresponds to TRBD1 (5 bases). The CDR3 consists of 16 residues. Trimming cost V 7 bases and J 2 bases, with 20 bases left between them. Germline V gene data show CDR1 as MNHNY and CDR2 as SVGAGI (reference sequence). CDR3 protein: CASTSAGGEPNYGYTF. The DNA for the CDR3 is TGTGCCAGCACATCCGCCGGGGGGGAGCCCAACTATGGCTACACCTTC.

The CDR3 DNA reads TGTGCCAGCATCAACGGGGGGTCGGGTGAGCAGTTCTTC. Residues: CASINGGSGEQFF. V and J are TRBV2 and TRBJ2-1, with 7 bases that match TRBD2. CDR1 and CDR2 from the germline V gene are SNHLY and FYNNEI. Germline trimming cut 7 bases from V and 9 bases from J; bases unmatched to any gene: 9. The CDR3 has 13 amino acids.

The V gene is TRBV6-2 or TRBV6-3, the J gene TRBJ1-5; the D gene is possibly TRBD1 (5 bases). V shed 5 bases and J shed 3 bases, with 11 bases lying between them. Germline assignment: CDR1 MNHEY and CDR2 SVGEGT. The CDR3 sequence is 14 residues long. In nucleotides, the CDR3 is TGTGCCAGCAGTAGGGGACGGGACAATCAGCCCCAGCATTTT. It translates to CASSRGRDNQPQHF.

This clonotype appeared a single time. V gene TRBV4-2 combines with J gene TRBJ1-1, with D unresolved. Germline loops: CDR1 LGHNA, CDR2 YNFKEQ. The CDR3 has 15 amino acids. The V gene lost 0 bases and the J gene lost 1 base, with 9 bases spanning the gap. The CDR3 nucleotides read TGTGCCAGCAGCCAAGAGGAGGGAGAGAACACTGAAGCTTTCTTT. This encodes CASSQEEGENTEAFF.

CDR3 sequence (DNA): TGTGCCAGCAGCCCGGAGGCCTGGGCAGGGGAGGATGGCTACACCTTC. This encodes CASSPEAWAGEDGYTF. This sequence joins TRBV9 and TRBJ1-2; TRBD1 might be the D (6 bases). Germline V gene lookup returns CDR1 SGDLS and CDR2 YYNGEE. The CDR3 consists of 16 residues. Trimming took 4 bases from V and 6 from J, leaving 22 bases between them. The entire variable domain, with the rest obtained from reference TRBV9 and TRBJ1-2, is as follows: DSGVTQTPKHLITATGQRVTLRCSPRSGDLSVYWYQQSLDQGLQFLIQYYNGEERAKGNILERFSAQQFPDLHSELNLSSLELGDSALYFCASSPEAWAGEDGYTFGSGTRLTVV.

The rearrangement uses TRBV4-1 and TRBJ1-2; 10 bases are shared with TRBD1. The CDR3 is 14 amino acids. Germline V gene sequence: CDR1 MGHRA, CDR2 YSYEKL. Germline trimming cut 4 bases from V and 7 bases from J; bases unmatched to any gene: 6. The CDR3 sequence is CASSPGDRGSGYTF. The CDR3 DNA is TGCGCCAGCAGCCCTGGGGACAGGGGATCTGGCTACACCTTC.

The gene calls are TRBV20-1 and TRBJ1-2; no reliable D call. Trimming removed 0 bases from V and 4 bases from J, with 12 bases in between. The CDR3 totals 14 residues. Germline assignment: CDR1 DFQATT and CDR2 SNEGSKA (reference sequence). The CDR3 DNA follows: TGCAGTGCTAGAGATCAAAACAGTCTCTATGGCTACACCTTC. Translation gives CSARDQNSLYGYTF.

This chain connects TRBV12-3 or TRBV12-4 to TRBJ2-7; 11 bases fit TRBD2. There are 14 residues in the CDR3. V gave up 7 bases and J gave up 4 bases; unmatched junction bases: 6. CDR3 sequence: CASTLAGGHYEQYF. For the CDR3, the DNA is TGTGCCAGCACCCTAGCGGGGGGACATTACGAGCAGTACTTC.

V usage is TRBV29-1 and J usage is TRBJ2-7; D may be TRBD2 (6 bases). The CDR3 length is 14 residues. V lost 3 bases and J lost 2, with 14 bases in between. In germline, CDR1 is SQVTM, CDR2 ANQGSEA. CDR3 residues: CSVEEGTLTYEQYF. The DNA for the CDR3 is TGCAGCGTTGAGGAGGGGACTTTGACCTACGAGCAGTACTTC.

The rearrangement uses TRBV27 and TRBJ2-1; D may be TRBD2 (5 bases). In germline, CDR1 is MNHEY, CDR2 SMNVEV (reference sequence). CDR3 length: 15 residues. The V end lost 2 bases, the J end lost 4 bases, and 12 bases lay between the germline ends. In nucleotides, the CDR3 is TGTGCCAGCAGTTTAGTTTTTGGGAGTTACAATGAGCAGTTCTTC. This gives the protein CASSLVFGSYNEQFF.

J is TRBJ2-3 and V is TRBV7-9, with 9 nucleotides matching TRBD2. The length of the CDR3 is 15 residues. CDR1 is SEHNR and CDR2 is FQNEAQ in the germline V gene (reference sequence). After removal of 4 bases from V and 3 bases from J, the junction contained 5 bases not matched to a gene. CDR3 in DNA: TGTGCCAGCAGCTACGCGGGGGGGACGACAGATACGCAGTATTTT. Amino acids: CASSYAGGTTDTQYF.

This sequence joins TRBV9 and TRBJ2-3; the D is unclear. Germline CDR1 reads SGDLS; CDR2 reads YYNGEE. V was cut by 3 bases and J by 1 base, with 3 bases left in between. This CDR3 comprises 12 residues. CDR3 sequence: CASSEGTDTQYF. CDR3 sequence (DNA): TGTGCCAGCAGCGAGGGCACAGATACGCAGTATTTT.

This sequence joins TRBV9 and TRBJ2-5; 10 bases fit TRBD1. Per germline, CDR1 SGDLS and CDR2 YYNGEE. There are 14 residues in the CDR3. The ends lost 4 bases at V and 11 bases at J; junction bases unmatched: 11. CDR3 residues: CASSPRQGAGEQYF. DNA for the CDR3: TGTGCCAGCAGCCCTCGACAGGGGGCGGGGGAGCAGTACTTC.

V usage is TRBV2 and J usage is TRBJ2-1; the D is unclear. Trimming took off 6 bases at V and 6 bases at J, with 6 bases between the two ends. CDR1 SNHLY and CDR2 FYNNEI come from the germline V gene. The CDR3 spans 11 residues. The CDR3 region is CASSSTNEQFF. CDR3 sequence (DNA): TGTGCCAGCAGCTCTACCAATGAGCAGTTCTTC. The variable domain in full, with the rest retrieved from reference TRBV2 and TRBJ2-1, is EPEVTQTPSHQVTQMGQEVILRCVPISNHLYFYWYRQILGQKVEFLVSFYNNEISEKSEIFDDQFSVERPDGSNFTLKIRSTKLEDSAMYFCASSSTNEQFFGPGTRLTVL.

J is TRBJ2-1 and V is TRBV12-5, with a possible D match to TRBD1 (5 bases). V was cut by 4 bases and J by 4 bases, with 17 bases left in between. Looked up from germline, CDR1 is LGHNT and CDR2 is FRNRAP. This CDR3 spans 16 amino acids. In DNA form, the CDR3 reads TGTGCTAGTGGTTCCCCCTCCGAGACAGTATACAATGAGCAGTTCTTC. Translated, it gives CASGSPSETVYNEQFF.

This chain joins TRBV7-9 and TRBJ2-5; D is uncertain. CDR1 is SEHNR, CDR2 FQNEAQ, per germline (reference sequence). The V end was cut by 7 bases, the J end by 0 bases, with 9 bases between. The CDR3 has 13 amino acids. This CDR3 reads CASKRSYQETQYF. In nucleotides, the CDR3 is TGTGCCAGCAAACGGTCGTACCAAGAGACCCAGTACTTC.

The chain has TRBV6-6 and TRBJ1-1; no definite D call. CDR3 length: 15 amino acids. V lost 10 bases and J lost 2, with 20 bases in between. Germline CDR1 reads MNHNY; CDR2 reads SVGAGI (reference sequence). The CDR3 nucleotides are TGTGCCACCCCCATTGAAAGGGCTTATAACACTGAAGCTTTCTTT. Amino acids: CATPIERAYNTEAFF.

V usage is TRBV12-3 or TRBV12-4 and J usage is TRBJ2-5, with a tentative D call TRBD2 (6 bases). CDR3 length equals 11 residues. The V and J ends lost 11 bases and 2 bases respectively, with 9 bases between them. The DNA for the CDR3 is TGTGCCGCCGGGACTCAAGAGACCCAGTACTTC. Translated: CAAGTQETQYF.